These T cell receptor beta chains were read from a single sample in a study of technical replicates of blood from a few donors. Generated by immunoSEQ multiplex PCR, the TCRdb table keeps only in-frame clones and is missing some. The data show roughly 66,000 clones, approximately 86% seen once. Material: PBMCs. All receptors come from a human donor in good health. Some clones in this sample may be carry-over from other donors' samples. Both conserved end residues are part of each CDR3. Each record gives: V gene, D gene, clone size, J gene, CDR3 DNA, CDR3 protein. D genes are given only for firm matches. Only some rows state a clone size, as once, few, many or a class for expanded clones.

TRBV6-1	TRBD1	few	TRBJ2-7	TGTGCCAGCAGTACCACAGGGGACCCAAACTACGAGCAGTACTTC	CASSTTGDPNYEQYF
TRBV13	-	-	TRBJ1-6	TGTGCCAGCAGCTTGGTCCCAGAGGGCTCACCCCTCCACTTT	CASSLVPEGSPLHF
TRBV7-2	TRBD1	-	TRBJ1-2	TGTGCCAGCAGCCCGCAGGGGGCAGAAGGCTACACCTTC	CASSPQGAEGYTF
TRBV27	TRBD1	-	TRBJ1-5	TGTGCCAGCAGTCCCGGGACAGTTAGCAATCAGCCCCAGCATTTT	CASSPGTVSNQPQHF
TRBV7-2	-	-	TRBJ2-7	TGTGCCAGCAGCACCTGGCGGGCCTCCTACGAGCAGTACTTC	CASSTWRASYEQYF
TRBV6-4	-	-	TRBJ1-1	TGTGCCAGCAGTGAACAGGGTGGCACTGAAGCTTTCTTT	CASSEQGGTEAFF
TRBV7-9	TRBD1	once	TRBJ1-1	TGTGCCAGCAGCTTAGACAGGGGGCTGAGCACTGAAGCTTTCTTT	CASSLDRGLSTEAFF
TRBV7-2	TRBD2	-	TRBJ2-2	TGTGCCAGCAGATCCTATGGAAGCGGGAGAGGCGGGGAGCTGTTTTTT	CASRSYGSGRGGELFF
TRBV15	TRBD1	-	TRBJ2-2	TGTGCCACCCGCGGGCAGGGGGTGGGCACCGGGGAGCTGTTTTTT	CATRGQGVGTGELFF
TRBV4-1	TRBD1	-	TRBJ1-2	TGCGCCAGCAGCCAAACGGGACAGGGGTACTATGGCTACACCTTC	CASSQTGQGYYGYTF
TRBV7-9	-	-	TRBJ2-6	TGTGCCAGCAGCCCCAGGGTCTCGTCTGGGGCCAACGTCCTGACTTTC	CASSPRVSSGANVLTF
TRBV5-1	-	-	TRBJ2-6	TGCGCCAGCAGCGGATCCGGGGTCTCTGGGGCCAACGTCCTGACTTTC	CASSGSGVSGANVLTF
TRBV2	-	-	TRBJ2-1	TGTGCCTCAAAGGGGGGGGAGGCTGAGCAGTTCTTC	CASKGGEAEQFF